This T cell receptor beta chain originates from a study of PD-1 blockade in classical Hodgkin lymphoma. Study findings and constraints: Prior to therapy, complete responders displayed diversity much like that of newly diagnosed patients. Only CD4+ TCR diversity, not CD8+, had risen significantly by C4D1.

Remarks on this clone: Its antigen remains unidentified.

Per the germline V gene, CDR1 is ENHRY and CDR2 is SYGVKD. CDR3 length equals 14 residues. V lost 3 bases and J lost 5, with 14 bases in between. The time point: cycle 4 day 1 (C4D1), after five to seven weeks of nivolumab. Each patient's relapse followed autologous stem cell transplantation, and brentuximab vedotin exposure varied. Clones were read by immunoSEQ multiplex PCR, and TCRdb kept only the in-frame ones, dropping some. The data hold 80,000 to 95,000 clones, with 83% observed a single time. The receptor comes from a human donor with classical Hodgkin lymphoma. This specimen was peripheral blood mononuclear cells (PBMCs), taken before the fourth cycle of nivolumab. This rearrangement joins TRBV10-3 to TRBJ2-7, with D perhaps TRBD1 (6 bases). For the CDR3, the DNA is TGTGCCATCAGTGACGGAGACAGGAGCGACGAGCAGTACTTC. Amino acids: CAISDGDRSDEQYF.